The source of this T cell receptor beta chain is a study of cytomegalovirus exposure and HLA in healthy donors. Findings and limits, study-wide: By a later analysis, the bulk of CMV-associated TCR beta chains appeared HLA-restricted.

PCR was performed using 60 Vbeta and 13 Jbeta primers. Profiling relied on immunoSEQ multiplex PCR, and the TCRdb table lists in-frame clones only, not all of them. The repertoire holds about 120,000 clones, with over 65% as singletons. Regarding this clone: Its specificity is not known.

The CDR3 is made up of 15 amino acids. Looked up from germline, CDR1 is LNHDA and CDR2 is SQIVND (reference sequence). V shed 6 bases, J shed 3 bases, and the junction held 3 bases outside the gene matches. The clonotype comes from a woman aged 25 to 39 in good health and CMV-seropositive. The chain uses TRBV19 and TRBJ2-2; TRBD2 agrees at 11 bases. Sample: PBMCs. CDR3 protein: CASSVAGGYTGELFF. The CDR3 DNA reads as TGTGCCAGTAGCGTAGCGGGGGGGTACACCGGGGAGCTGTTTTTT.